This paragraph reports one T cell receptor beta chain. Its antigen is not identified. Using immunoSEQ multiplex PCR, the repertoire was profiled, and TCRdb retains in-frame clones only, with some absent. The sample lists about 350,000 clones, around 89% seen once, with around 5% in the top ten. The treatment: approximately 18 received Ad26.COV2.S at low or high dose, single or two shots; about 5 received placebo; per-sample allocation not given. Each sample was drawn 63 days after the first injection (of vaccine or placebo). A Boston adult aged 18-55 years was the donor. This sample stems from a study of Ad26.COV2.S vaccination and SARS-CoV-2 variants. Study-wide background: Donor participated within the Ad26.COV2.S arm of the COV1001 trial. Study-wide results and caveats: Substantial response breadth was reportedly seen for spike-specific CD8+ and CD4+ T cells after vaccination.

In germline, CDR1 is LNHDA, CDR2 SQIVND (reference sequence). V gave up 3 bases and J gave up 2 bases; unmatched junction bases: 3. The CDR3 covers 14 residues. This clonotype was sampled from a person aged 18-65 years who received the Ad26.COV2.S COVID-19 vaccine or a placebo. Sample: peripheral blood, taken in a trial of Ad26.COV2.S vaccine versus placebo. V is TRBV19 and J is TRBJ2-7; 8 bases fit TRBD1. The CDR3, as DNA: TGTGCCAGTAGTATCGGACAGGGAGCCTACGAGCAGTACTTC. Residues: CASSIGQGAYEQYF.